The rows below give T cell receptor beta chains drawn from one sample of a study of CD8+CD57+ T cells in acquired aplastic anemia. MiXCR, applied by TCRdb to the reads, yields one record per CDR3 protein. Among over 150,000 distinct CDR3 sequences listed, just over 50% were seen once. The sample was sorted CD4+, CD8+, or CD8+CD57+ T cells (not recorded which) from PBMCs. All receptors come from a human donor with aplastic anemia. The CDR3 runs from the conserved cysteine through the conserved F or W. A D gene is named only where the DNA matches it firmly. Rows give clone size only sometimes, using once, few, many, or a class for an expanded clone.

TRBV7-9	TRBJ1-2	NA	NA	TGTGCCAGCAGCTTCGGGCCTGGGGGCTACACCTTC	CASSFGPGGYTF
TRBV10-3	TRBJ1-4	NA	once	TGTGCCATCGGGGTCAGAAATGGTGGGGAACTGTTTTTT	CAIGVRNGGELFF
TRBV29-1	TRBJ1-2	TRBD1	many	TGCAGCTTGACAGGGAACGACTATGGCTACACCTTC	CSLTGNDYGYTF
TRBV5-6	TRBJ2-5	TRBD2	many	TGTGCCAGCAGCTGGGGACTAGCGGGGGGGCGAGAGACCCAGTACTTC	CASSWGLAGGRETQYF
TRBV10-3	TRBJ2-7	NA	few	TGTTCGACCGCACAGTACCACTACGAGCAGTACTTC	CSTAQYHYEQYF
TRBV19	TRBJ1-3	NA	NA	TGTGCCAGTAGTATCGCCAACTCTGGAAACACCATATATTTT	CASSIANSGNTIYF
TRBV13	TRBJ1-1	NA	NA	TGTGCCAGCTCCTGGAGACAGGTAATGAACACTGAAGCTTTCTTT	CASSWRQVMNTEAFF
TRBV11-1	TRBJ2-2	NA	many	TGTGCCAGCAGCTTAGACAGGGAGGACACCGGGGAGCTGTTTTTT	CASSLDREDTGELFF
TRBV20-1	TRBJ1-4	TRBD1	NA	TGCAGTGTTCCGGGACAGCCTAATGAAAAACTGTTTTTT	CSVPGQPNEKLFF
TRBV2	TRBJ2-7	NA	NA	TGTGCCAGCAGTGTAATTCGGGACTCAACCGAGCAGTACTTC	CASSVIRDSTEQYF
TRBV7-2	TRBJ2-3	NA	NA	TGTGCCAGCAGCTTAGAATTCTCCACGCAGTATTTT	CASSLEFSTQYF
TRBV7-6	TRBJ2-7	TRBD2	many	TGTGCCAGCAGCTCTAGCCGGGGAGGGGACGTTCGCGAGCAGTACTTC	CASSSSRGGDVREQYF
TRBV6-5	TRBJ2-1	NA	NA	TGTGCCAGCAGTCAAGGAGGGGGCTATGAGCAGTTCTTC	CASSQGGGYEQFF
TRBV7-9	TRBJ1-2	NA	few	TGTGCCAGCAGCTCTGACAGTTGGGATGGCTACACCTTC	CASSSDSWDGYTF
TRBV29-1	TRBJ1-2	TRBD1	once	TGCAGCACCTCACAGGGGAGCTATGGCTACACCTTC	CSTSQGSYGYTF
TRBV5-1	TRBJ2-7	NA	NA	TGCGCCAGCAGCTGGGCAGGGCTTGAAAACGAGCAGTACTTC	CASSWAGLENEQYF
TRBV2	TRBJ1-1	NA	NA	TGTGCCAGCAGTGACAGGGTAGGAGACACTGAAGCTTTCTTT	CASSDRVGDTEAFF
TRBV19	TRBJ2-1	TRBD1	many	TGTGCCAGTAGTATTGTCGGGACAGGGTCTGAGCAGTTCTTC	CASSIVGTGSEQFF
TRBV7-2	TRBJ2-7	TRBD2	NA	TGTGCCAGCAGCTTAGGGACTAGCGGGAGAAACGAGCAGTACTTC	CASSLGTSGRNEQYF
TRBV9	TRBJ2-5	TRBD1	few	TGTGCCAGCAGCGTAGACAGGGGACAAGAGACCCAGTACTTC	CASSVDRGQETQYF
TRBV6-1	TRBJ1-1	NA	many	TGTGCCAGCAGTGAGAGGGATGGGGACACTGAAGCTTTCTTT	CASSERDGDTEAFF
TRBV12-3/TRBV12-4	TRBJ2-1	NA	NA	TGTGCCAGCAGTAAAGAGTTCAGCTCCTACAATGAGCAGTTCTTC	CASSKEFSSYNEQFF
TRBV2	TRBJ1-2	NA	many	TGTGCCAGCAGTGGAAGACCAGGGAGGACGGATCCTAACTATGGCTACACCTTC	CASSGRPGRTDPNYGYTF
TRBV4-3	TRBJ2-7	NA	many	TGCGCCAGCCTCTCACCCCCCGCGGCTACGGGAATTGTTTACGAGCAGTACTTC	CASLSPPAATGIVYEQYF
TRBV15	TRBJ1-1	NA	few	TGTGCCACCAGCAGAGATCTTGCAGCTAAAAACACTGAAGCTTTCTTT	CATSRDLAAKNTEAFF
TRBV20-1	TRBJ2-5	NA	NA	TGCAGTGCTAAAAGACTAGGGGGCGAGACCCAGTACTTC	CSAKRLGGETQYF
TRBV4-3	TRBJ1-1	TRBD1	many	TGCGCCAGCAGCCCATACAGGGGGTCGGGCACTGAAGCTTTCTTT	CASSPYRGSGTEAFF
TRBV10-3	TRBJ1-2	NA	NA	TGTGCCATCAGTGAAGTGGACTATGGCTACACCTTC	CAISEVDYGYTF
TRBV7-9	TRBJ2-5	NA	NA	TGTGCCAGCCGCGGAGGGCCTCGGGAGACCCAGTACTTC	CASRGGPRETQYF
TRBV20-1	TRBJ2-7	TRBD2	NA	TGCAGTGCTAGAGTAGCGGGGGGTTACGAGCAGTACTTC	CSARVAGGYEQYF
TRBV5-1	TRBJ2-5	NA	NA	TGCGCCAGCAGCTTGGCACAGGGACCACAAGAGACCCAGTACTTC	CASSLAQGPQETQYF
TRBV19	TRBJ2-7	TRBD2	few	TGTGCCAGTAGTCTTCAGCGGGGAACCTACGAGCAGTACTTC	CASSLQRGTYEQYF